This T cell receptor beta chain was profiled in a study of beta chain features in type 1 diabetes. Overall study context: The patients were much like the healthy donors in age, gender and cell yields.

Sequencing targeted expressed TCRB transcripts, as all isolated RNA had been reverse transcribed. There were millions of reads on average in the naive, central memory and regulatory T cell samples. Assay: immunoSEQ multiplex PCR; the TCRdb copy retains only in-frame clones and omits some. This sample has around 260,000 clones; roughly 20% occur once, and the top ten carry around 0.029%. Points from the study as a whole: Cells with high TCR expression could be over-represented when cDNA is sequenced. Type 1 diabetes patients had TCRB CDR3s that were shorter (moderately but significantly so) in all four CD4+ subsets.

This CDR3 comprises 16 residues. Germline loops: CDR1 LGHNA, CDR2 YSLEER. J lost 8 bases, V lost 4 bases, and 12 bases had no gene match. This clone was observed a handful of times. What it binds is unknown. Each sorted fraction was over 95% pure. The sample comprised naive CD4+ T cells from blood. The chain carries TRBV4-3 and TRBJ2-1, with 9 bases matching TRBD2. The sequence derives from a woman aged 40 to 55 with type 1 diabetes. The CDR3 nucleotides read TGCGCCAGCAGCCCTTTAGGAGCGGGGGGCATGGATGAGCAGTTCTTC. Protein sequence: CASSPLGAGGMDEQFF.